Listed here is a single T cell receptor beta chain. V lost 2 bases, J lost 0 bases, and 11 bases lay in between. The CDR3 runs 15 residues. Germline CDR1 is SGHRS and CDR2 is YFSETQ. The sample originates from a study of blood T cell repertoires in COVID-19. Background on the study: Sample material is recorded as cDNA or gDNA derived from T cells, B-cell-depleted T cells, or PBMCs.

In the original workflow: From reference gene primer amplification, estimates of nucleated cell counts were derived. TCRdb's copy holds only in-frame clones and misses some; the assay was immunoSEQ multiplex PCR. V, J and clone size reflect that table, while D and trimming were determined from the DNA. Of 370,000 or so clones detected, roughly 77% appear once; the ten largest clones hold 1.1%. The TCR originated in a human donor with acute or convalescent COVID-19. The donor label of this sample is uncertain. Sequencing was performed on peripheral blood. The J gene is TRBJ1-1, the V gene TRBV5-1, with D tentatively TRBD1 (6 bases). CDR3 sequence: CASSLGNRVNTEAFF. CDR3 sequence (DNA): TGCGCCAGCAGCTTAGGGAACAGGGTGAACACTGAAGCTTTCTTT.